This T cell receptor beta chain was retrieved from a study of shared clonotypes between healthy human individuals (dated by TCRdb to 2018 to 2020). Background on the whole study: The cohort comprised a couple of women and a few men aged 18 to 49 years. To increase sequencing depth and limit assay-specific biases, TCR repertoire library preparation and sequencing were carried out by different laboratories using diverse techniques. Between about 0.8 and 9 billion PBMCs per donor were obtained by leukapheresis. Blood TCR repertoires of a handful of healthy adults were deeply sequenced to estimate repertoire size and the extent of clonotype sharing between individuals. For each donor, three plates each were used for CD4 naive and CD4 memory, two plates were used for CD8 naive, and one plate was used for CD8 memory. Results the study describes overall, beyond this receptor: Even with the large sequencing depth, rarefaction of the sorted-subset datasets indicated that sequencing was incomplete. When a handful of donors were compared, the shared fraction of clonotypes was about 5.4% for naive CD4, 3.5% for naive CD8, 2.3% for memory CD4, and about 0.36% for memory CD8. Estimated clonotype richness was generally larger for naive than for memory subsets. The genetic and exposure-history diversity represented was limited by the small number of donors. Sampling was restricted to blood, and TCR repertoires in tissue are likely to differ from TCR repertoires in blood. Pairwise subsampling led to the expectation that sequencing depth would affect the degree of clonotype sharing among donors. Compared with non-shared clonotypes, clonotypes shared by all four sorted-subset donors had higher generation probabilities.

As concerns this clone: There is no known antigen for this receptor. No much larger clone exists at a distance of one base, and base qualities are not known.

CD8 naive samples were CD45RO-negative cells positively selected for CCR7, giving a CD45RA+CCR7+ population that excluded TemRA cells. The donors were healthy, HIV-negative adults who had no recently reported acute infections or vaccinations. Every donor was a Caucasian adult living in Nashville, Tennessee, USA. After blood collection by leukapheresis, PBMCs were isolated using Ficoll-Histopaque density gradient centrifugation and then cryopreserved in the vapor phase of liquid nitrogen. Purity and quantity of every magnetically sorted T cell population were checked by analytical flow cytometry. From each sorted fraction, genomic DNA was isolated and quantified by UV absorbance on a Nanodrop 2000c. The CDR3 runs 16 residues from the cysteine to the phenylalanine. This entry keeps only the CDR3 DNA: 48 bases, framed from base 1. The germline V gene specifies MGHRA as CDR1 and YSYEKL as CDR2. Ends trimmed: V by 0 bases, J by 5 bases; bases unmatched to a gene: 7.

TCR CDR3 regions were amplified from genomic DNA by multiplex PCR using the deep immunoSEQ assay. Extracted genomic DNA from each cell subset was spread evenly across all wells of several immunoSEQ 96-well plates, with each plate serving as a replicate. Each replicate PCR for sorted subsets received about 200 ng genomic DNA, equal to about 29,000 T cell genomes. Purified libraries were quantified with a Qubit 3.0 fluorometer, sized on a Bioanalyzer 2100, and re-quantified with the KAPA Library Quantification kit. Each immunoSEQ 96-well plate was sequenced on its own single-read 150-cycle Illumina NextSeq 550 flow cell. Regarding the original processing steps: Because only junctional sequences without quality scores were contained in the immunoSEQ output, filtering matching that applied to full-length reads could not be performed. Sequences were annotated with PyIR, a Python wrapper for IgBLAST v1.9, using IMGT germline references to assign V/J genes and CDR3. Reads were removed for weak V/J assignments (E-value above 1e-6), missing CDR3, stop codons, out-of-frame junctions, or ambiguous translated residues. V3J clonotypes were defined as sequences sharing an identical inferred V gene, J gene, and CDR3 amino acid sequence. Percentage overlap between repertoires was computed as shared unique clonotypes divided by the size of the smaller repertoire. Three approaches were used to assess repertoire richness: RTK rarefaction, the Chao1 estimator, and Recon v2.1 estimates of unobserved clonotypes. Generation probabilities were computed with OLGA for all TCRbeta clonotypes obtained by the gDNA method from several donors. This is the immuneACCESS table as TCRdb keeps it, with only in-frame sequences that have V and J called. A part of the clones is gone; compared with another copy, unresolved V genes explain less than half, and the rest is unexplained. For V, J and clone size, that table is used; D and trimming come from the DNA. The sample table holds about 580,000 clones, of which roughly 98% were seen once. 0.3% of the sample goes to the ten largest clones.

Sequenced: naive CD8+ T cells sorted from blood. Read against the paper, the sample's cell subset or site label means: CD45RA+CCR7+. This chain is built from TRBV4-1 and TRBJ2-7; TRBD1 aligns with 10 central bases. The clonotype comes from a man aged 25 to 40 in good health. The DNA sequence follows: TGCGCCAGCAGCCAAGATTTGGGACAGGGGATAGACGAGCAGTACTTC. Its amino acids are CASSQDLGQGIDEQYF.